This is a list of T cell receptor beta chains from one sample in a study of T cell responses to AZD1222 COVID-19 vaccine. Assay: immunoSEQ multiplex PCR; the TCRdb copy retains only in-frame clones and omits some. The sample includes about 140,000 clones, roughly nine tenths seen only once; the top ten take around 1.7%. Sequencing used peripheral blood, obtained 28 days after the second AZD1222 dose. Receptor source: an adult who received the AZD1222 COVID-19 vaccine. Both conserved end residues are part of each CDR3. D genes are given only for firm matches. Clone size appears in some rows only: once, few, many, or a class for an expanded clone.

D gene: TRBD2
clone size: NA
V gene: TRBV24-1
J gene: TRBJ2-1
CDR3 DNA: TGTGCCACCAGTGAGTTGACTAGCGGGAGGAGCGGAGAGCAGTTCTTC
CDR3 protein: CATSELTSGRSGEQFF

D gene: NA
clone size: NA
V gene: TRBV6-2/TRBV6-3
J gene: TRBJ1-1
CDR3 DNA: TGTGCCAGCAGTTATTCTAGTATGAACACTGAAGCTTTCTTT
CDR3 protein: CASSYSSMNTEAFF

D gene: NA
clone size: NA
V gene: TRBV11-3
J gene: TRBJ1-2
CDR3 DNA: TGTGCCAGCAGTGGACATTTCCATGGCTACACCTTC
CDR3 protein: CASSGHFHGYTF

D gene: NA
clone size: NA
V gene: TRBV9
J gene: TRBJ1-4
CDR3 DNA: TGTGCCAGCAGCGTAGGGCAGATTAATGAAAAACTGTTTTTT
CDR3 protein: CASSVGQINEKLFF

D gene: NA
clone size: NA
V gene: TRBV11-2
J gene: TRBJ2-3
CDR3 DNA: TGTGCCAGCAGTTGGGGTTTACGGCAGTATTTT
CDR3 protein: CASSWGLRQYF

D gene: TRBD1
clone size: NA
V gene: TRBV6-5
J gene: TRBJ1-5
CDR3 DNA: TGTGCCAGCAGTTACCCCCGACAGGGGTCAGGGCAGCCCCAGCATTTT
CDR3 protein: CASSYPRQGSGQPQHF

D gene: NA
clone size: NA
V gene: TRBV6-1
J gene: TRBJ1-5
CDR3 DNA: TGTGCCAGCAGTGAAAGGGGCTCCGGGCAGCCCCAGCATTTT
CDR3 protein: CASSERGSGQPQHF

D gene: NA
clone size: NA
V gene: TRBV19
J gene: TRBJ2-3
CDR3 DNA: TGTGCCAGTACCACTCAGACCGGTTCAGATACGCAGTATTTT
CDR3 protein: CASTTQTGSDTQYF

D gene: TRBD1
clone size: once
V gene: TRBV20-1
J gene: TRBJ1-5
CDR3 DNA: TGCAGTGCTAGTCCCAGGGGGAAGGGGGATCAGCCCCAGCATTTT
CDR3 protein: CSASPRGKGDQPQHF

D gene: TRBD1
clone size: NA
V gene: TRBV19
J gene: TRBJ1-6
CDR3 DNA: TGTGCCAGTAGCCTTACCGGGACAGGGAGTTCACCCCTCCACTTT
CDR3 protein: CASSLTGTGSSPLHF

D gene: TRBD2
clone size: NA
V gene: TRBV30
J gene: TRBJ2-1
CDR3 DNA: TGTGCCTGGAGAACCCTTCTAGCGGGAGGGTCCTACAATGAGCAGTTCTTC
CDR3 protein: CAWRTLLAGGSYNEQFF

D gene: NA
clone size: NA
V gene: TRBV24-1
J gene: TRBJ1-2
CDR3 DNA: TGTGCCACCAGTGAATGGCAGAACTATGGCTACACCTTC
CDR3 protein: CATSEWQNYGYTF

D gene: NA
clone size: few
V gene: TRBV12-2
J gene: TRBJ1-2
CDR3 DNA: TGTGCAAGTCGCTTGGGCGGACAGGGTTGTGGCTACACCTTC
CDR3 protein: CASRLGGQGCGYTF

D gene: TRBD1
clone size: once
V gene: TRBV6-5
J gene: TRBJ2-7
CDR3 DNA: TGTGCCAGCAGGCGTACAGGGGAGACCTACGAGCAGTACTTC
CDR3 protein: CASRRTGETYEQYF

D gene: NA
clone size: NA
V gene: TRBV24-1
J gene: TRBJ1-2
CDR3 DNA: TGTGCCACCAGTTCACCCTCGAGCCATGGCTACACCTTC
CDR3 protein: CATSSPSSHGYTF

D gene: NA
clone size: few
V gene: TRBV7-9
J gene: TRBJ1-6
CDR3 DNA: TGTGCCAGCAGCCCTTTAGGGGGGTCACCCCTCCACTTT
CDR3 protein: CASSPLGGSPLHF

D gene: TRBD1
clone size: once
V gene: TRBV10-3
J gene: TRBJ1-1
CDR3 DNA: TGTGCCATAAAGAAGGGACAGGCGAACACTGAAGCTTTCTTT
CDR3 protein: CAIKKGQANTEAFF

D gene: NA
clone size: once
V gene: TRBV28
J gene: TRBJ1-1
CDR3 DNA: TGTGCCAGCAGATATCAGGAACACACTGAAGCTTTCTTT
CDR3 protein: CASRYQEHTEAFF

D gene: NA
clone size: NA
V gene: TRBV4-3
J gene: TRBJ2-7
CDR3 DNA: TGCGCCAGCAGCCAAGATCGTACCTTAGCGTTGAGCTACGAGCAGTACTTC
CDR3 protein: CASSQDRTLALSYEQYF

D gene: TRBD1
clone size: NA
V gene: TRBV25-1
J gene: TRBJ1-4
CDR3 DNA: TGTGCCAGCAGCGAGGACAGGGGTGGTGAAAAACTGTTTTTT
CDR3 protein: CASSEDRGGEKLFF

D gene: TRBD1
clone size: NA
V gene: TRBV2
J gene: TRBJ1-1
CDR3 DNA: TGTGCCAGCAGGCTCCGACAGGGAAGAATCAATAACGCTGAAGCTTTCTTT
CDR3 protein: CASRLRQGRINNAEAFF

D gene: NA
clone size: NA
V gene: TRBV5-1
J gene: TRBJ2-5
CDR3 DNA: TGCGCCAGCAGCGTCGGGACCTCCGGAGGTGTAGAGACCCAGTACTTC
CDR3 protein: CASSVGTSGGVETQYF

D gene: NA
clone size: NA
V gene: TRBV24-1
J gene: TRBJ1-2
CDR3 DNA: TGTGCCACCAGTGATCGTCAGGGGTCTTCCTATGGCTACACCTTC
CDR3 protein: CATSDRQGSSYGYTF

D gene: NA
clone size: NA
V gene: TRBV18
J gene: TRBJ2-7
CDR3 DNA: TGTGCCAGCTCACCACCGAAGAGTCGGGGGGCGAACGAGCAGTACTTC
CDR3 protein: CASSPPKSRGANEQYF

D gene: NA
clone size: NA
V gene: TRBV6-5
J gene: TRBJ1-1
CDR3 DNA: TGTGCCACCCGGATCGGGGGGAACACTGAAGCTTTCTTT
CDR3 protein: CATRIGGNTEAFF

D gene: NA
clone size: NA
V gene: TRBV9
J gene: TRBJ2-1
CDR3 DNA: TGTGCCAGCAGCGGAGTGGGAAGCTCCTACAATGAGCAGTTCTTC
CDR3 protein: CASSGVGSSYNEQFF

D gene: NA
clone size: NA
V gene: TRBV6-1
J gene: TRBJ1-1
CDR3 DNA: TGTGCCAGCAGTGAAGCAGGGGAGAACACTGAAGCTTTCTTT
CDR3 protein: CASSEAGENTEAFF

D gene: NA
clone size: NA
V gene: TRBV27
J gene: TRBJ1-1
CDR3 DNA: TGTGCCAGCAGGGAGCAGATGGGGGTGAACACTGAAGCTTTCTTT
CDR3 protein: CASREQMGVNTEAFF

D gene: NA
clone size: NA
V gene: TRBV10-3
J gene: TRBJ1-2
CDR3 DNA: TGTGCCATCAGTGGACCTAACTATGGCTACACCTTC
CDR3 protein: CAISGPNYGYTF

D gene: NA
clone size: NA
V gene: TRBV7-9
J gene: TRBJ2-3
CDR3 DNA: TGTGCCAGCAGCTCCGCCCGTCGTGAAGTAGATACGCAGTATTTT
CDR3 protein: CASSSARREVDTQYF

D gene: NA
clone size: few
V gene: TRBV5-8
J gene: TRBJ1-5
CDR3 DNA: TGTGCCAGCAGCACCCAATTCGGGGGGCTCCAGCCCCAGCATTTT
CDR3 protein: CASSTQFGGLQPQHF

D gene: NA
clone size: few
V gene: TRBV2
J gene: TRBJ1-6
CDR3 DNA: TGTGCCAGCAGGCGACAGGTCCGGGATTCACCCCTCCACTTT
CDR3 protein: CASRRQVRDSPLHF

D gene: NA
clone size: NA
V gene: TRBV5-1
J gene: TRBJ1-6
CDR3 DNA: TGCGCCAGCAGCTCGCAGACAGGAGGCTCCTATAATTCACCCCTCCACTTT
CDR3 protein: CASSSQTGGSYNSPLHF

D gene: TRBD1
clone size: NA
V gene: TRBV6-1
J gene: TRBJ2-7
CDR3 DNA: TGTGCCAGCAGTGAAGGGGGCGACAGGGTCTCCTACGAGCAGTACTTC
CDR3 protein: CASSEGGDRVSYEQYF

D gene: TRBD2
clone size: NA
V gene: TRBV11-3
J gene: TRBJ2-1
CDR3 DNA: TGTGCCAGCAGCTGGAGGACTAGCGGCCGATCCCCATTCTTC
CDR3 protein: CASSWRTSGRSPFF

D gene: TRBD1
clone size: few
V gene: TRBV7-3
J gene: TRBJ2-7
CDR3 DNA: TGTGCCAGCAGCCCTACCGGGACAGGCCTCGGCGAGCAGTACTTC
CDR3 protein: CASSPTGTGLGEQYF

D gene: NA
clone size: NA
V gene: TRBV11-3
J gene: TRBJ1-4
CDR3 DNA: TGTGCCAGCAGCTTCGGATCGGGTTCGACTAATGAAAAACTGTTTTTT
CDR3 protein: CASSFGSGSTNEKLFF

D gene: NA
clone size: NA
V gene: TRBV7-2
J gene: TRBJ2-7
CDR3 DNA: TGTGCCAGCAGCTTAAAAGTTGGAGGGGCTGGTCGATTCTACGAGCAGTACTTC
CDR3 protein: CASSLKVGGAGRFYEQYF

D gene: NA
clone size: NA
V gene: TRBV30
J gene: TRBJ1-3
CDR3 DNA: TGTGCCTGGAGTGAGGCAAACACCATATATTTT
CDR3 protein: CAWSEANTIYF

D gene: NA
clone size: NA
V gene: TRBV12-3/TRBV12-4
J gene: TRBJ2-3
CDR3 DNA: TGTGCCAGCAGACAGGCTCTCACAGATACGCAGTATTTT
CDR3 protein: CASRQALTDTQYF

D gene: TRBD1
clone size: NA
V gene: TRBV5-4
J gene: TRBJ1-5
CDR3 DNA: TGTGCCAGCAGCTTGCAGGGGGCGCATCAGCCCCAGCATTTT
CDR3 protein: CASSLQGAHQPQHF

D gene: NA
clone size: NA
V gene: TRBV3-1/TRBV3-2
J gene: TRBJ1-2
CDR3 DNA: TGTGCCAGCAGCCAAGATTTGGTAGCTAACTATGGCTACACCTTC
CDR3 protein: CASSQDLVANYGYTF